This T cell receptor (beta chain) was recorded in a study of blood T cells in healthy people across ages. Primers used in a second PCR of about 7 to 11 cycles were a sample-barcoded 5' primer and a J-beta primer mix. Each cDNA was tagged by a template-switch adaptor containing 12 random nucleotides. From the 5' RACE reads, TCRdb called clonotypes with MiXCR, one entry per CDR3 protein. In the table there are 1.4 million to 1.5 million distinct CDR3 sequences, approximately 40% of which are singletons. Between the trimmed V and J ends, which lost 0 bases and 12 bases, there was a span of 9 bases. The CDR3 is made up of 12 amino acids. CDR1 is LNHNV, CDR2 YYDKDF, per germline (reference sequence).

This clonotype was obtained from a woman under 30 in good health. V usage is TRBV15 and J usage is TRBJ2-1; no reliable D call. Material: blood. The CDR3 nucleotides read TGTGCCACCAGCAGAGATCTTGCGGTGCAGTTCTTC. Residues: CATSRDLAVQFF.